This T cell receptor beta chain comes out of a study of radiation and T cells in renal cell carcinoma. The table came from immunoSEQ multiplex PCR; TCRdb's copy has only in-frame clones and leaves some out. The data show 130,000 or so clones, 70% to 90% seen once. Regarding the study as a whole: Pretreatment tumor biopsies were lacking, so baseline clonotypes are unknown. Top tumor clonotypes rose in blood 2 weeks post-radiation, then contracted.

The CDR3 extends over 12 amino acids. Germline V gives CDR1 SGHRS, CDR2 YFSETQ. Trimming left V 3 bases short and J 5 bases short, with 6 bases between. As for time point: baseline pretreatment blood. The treatment here: 15 Gy SBRT to primary tumor, nephrectomy 4 weeks later. After SBRT, blood was collected at 2 and 4 weeks, plus baseline. As for this clone: Its antigen is as yet unknown.

The chain employs TRBV5-1 and TRBJ2-1; possible D gene TRBD1, 6 bases. This TCR derives from a woman aged 45-60 years with renal cell carcinoma. This specimen consisted of blood, obtained from a patient whose treatment included radiotherapy and nephrectomy. The CDR3 nucleotides read TGCGCCAGCAGCTGGGACAACAATGAGCAGTTCTTC. As protein: CASSWDNNEQFF.